Below are 18 T cell receptor beta chains sequenced from a single sample in a study of blood T cell repertoires in COVID-19. Only in-frame clones appear in the TCRdb table, and some are missing; sequencing was by immunoSEQ multiplex PCR. Counted here are around 190,000 clones, about four fifths occurring once; the ten biggest clones make up about 3.5%. The sample consisted of PBMCs or T cells enriched from blood (not recorded which). Receptors were obtained from a woman aged 30 to 39 who had recovered from COVID-19.

The rearrangement uses TRBV20-1 and TRBJ2-2; 12 nucleotides agree with TRBD2. The ends lost 3 bases at V and 0 bases at J; junction bases unmatched: 5. Germline V gives CDR1 DFQATT, CDR2 SNEGSKA (reference sequence). The CDR3 is 17 amino acids. Here the CDR3 DNA reads TGCAGTGCTAGTCGACTAGCGGGGGCCTCGAACACCGGGGAGCTGTTTTTT. It codes for CSASRLAGASNTGELFF.

J is TRBJ1-5 and V is TRBV10-3, with 7 bases that match TRBD1. Losses at the gene ends were 4 bases for V and 1 base for J; bases not matched to a gene: 4. CDR1 and CDR2 (germline): ENHRY, SYGVKD. The CDR3 consists of 15 residues. The CDR3 here is CAISAQGVSNQPQHF. The CDR3 DNA is TGTGCCATCAGTGCTCAGGGGGTAAGCAATCAGCCCCAGCATTTT.

The genes are TRBV7-2 and TRBJ2-1, with 8 bases fitting TRBD1. Per the germline V gene, CDR1 is SGHTA and CDR2 is FQGNSA. Germline trimming cut 5 bases from V and 0 bases from J; bases unmatched to any gene: 6. The CDR3 is 16 amino acids. DNA of the CDR3: TGTGCCAGCAGCACGCAGGGGGCCGGCTCCTACAATGAGCAGTTCTTC. It specifies CASSTQGAGSYNEQFF.

This chain uses TRBV27 with TRBJ2-6; 7 bases map to TRBD2. Per the germline V gene, CDR1 is MNHEY and CDR2 is SMNVEV (reference sequence). This CDR3 region has 15 residues. The V segment lost 5 bases and the J segment 4 bases; nucleotides outside the gene matches: 5. The CDR3 sequence is CASSPRDYGANVLTF. CDR3 nucleotides: TGTGCCAGCAGTCCCCGGGACTACGGGGCCAACGTCCTGACTTTC. The full variable domain, its missing parts supplied by reference TRBV27 and TRBJ2-6, is EAQVTQNPRYLITVTGKKLTVTCSQNMNHEYMSWYRQDPGLGLRQIYYSMNVEVTDKGDVPEGYKVSRKEKRNFPLILESPSPNQTSLYFCASSPRDYGANVLTFGAGSRLTVL.

This chain links TRBV19 with TRBJ1-4; D is unresolved. Trimming removed 3 bases from V and 8 bases from J, with 7 bases in between. This CDR3 has 12 residues. From germline, CDR1 is LNHDA and CDR2 SQIVND (reference sequence). CDR3 sequence: CASSIPGEKLFF. The CDR3 region has the DNA TGTGCCAGTAGTATTCCAGGAGAAAAACTGTTTTTT.

The V and J genes are TRBV9 and TRBJ2-5; TRBD2 aligns across 10 bases. The V gene's germline CDR1 is SGDLS and CDR2 YYNGEE. CDR3 length: 16 residues. V trimming: 0 bases; J trimming: 0 bases; junction bases outside the gene matches: 2. CDR3 DNA: TGTGCCAGCAGCGTAGGAGGACTAGCGGACCAAGAGACCCAGTACTTC. Its translation: CASSVGGLADQETQYF. The full variable domain, rest sourced from reference TRBV9 and TRBJ2-5, is DSGVTQTPKHLITATGQRVTLRCSPRSGDLSVYWYQQSLDQGLQFLIQYYNGEERAKGNILERFSAQQFPDLHSELNLSSLELGDSALYFCASSVGGLADQETQYFGPGTRLLVL.

The CDR3 reads CASSYLPRDTQYF. DNA of the CDR3: TGTGCCAGCAGTTACCTCCCGAGGGATACGCAGTATTTT. The V and J genes are TRBV6-5 and TRBJ2-3; D gene unclear. Trimming took 2 bases from V and 6 from J, leaving 9 bases between them. Germline loops: CDR1 MNHEY, CDR2 SVGAGI. This CDR3 is built from 13 residues.

There are a few counts of this clone. This chain joins TRBV9 and TRBJ2-3, with D hard to call. The CDR3 length is 15 residues. V was trimmed by 5 bases and J by 2 bases, leaving 15 bases between them. Germline values: CDR1 SGDLS, CDR2 YYNGEE. The CDR3 sequence is CASSNSEAFTDTQYF. The CDR3 nucleotides read TGTGCCAGCAGTAACTCAGAGGCTTTCACAGATACGCAGTATTTT.

This clone appeared once. The rearrangement uses TRBV13 and TRBJ2-1; a possible D gene is TRBD1 (6 bases). This CDR3 comprises 12 residues. Trimming pared 4 bases from V and 9 bases from J, leaving 10 bases between. Per the germline V gene, CDR1 is PRHDT and CDR2 is FYEKMQ (reference sequence). CDR3: CASSYDRPEQFF. The CDR3 DNA reads TGTGCCAGCAGCTACGACAGGCCTGAGCAGTTCTTC.

The CDR3 region is CASSYGGDDQPQHF. CDR3 bases: TGTGCCAGCAGTTACGGGGGGGACGATCAGCCCCAGCATTTT. This chain connects TRBV6-5 to TRBJ1-5; D possibly corresponds to TRBD1 (5 bases). In germline, CDR1 is MNHEY, CDR2 SVGAGI. The length of the CDR3 is 14 residues. Trimming removed 2 bases from V and 5 bases from J, with 10 bases in between.

V and J are TRBV18 and TRBJ1-2; maybe TRBD1 (6 bases). Per the germline V gene, CDR1 is KGHSH and CDR2 is LQKENI. The length of the CDR3 is 14 residues. The ends were cut back, 6 bases at V and 6 bases at J, with 17 bases in the middle. Here the CDR3 reads CASSQQTGGDGYTF. The DNA for the CDR3 is TGTGCCAGCTCGCAGCAGACTGGGGGCGATGGCTACACCTTC.

The gene calls are TRBV28 and TRBJ1-5; TRBD1 aligns across 7 bases. V was clipped by 8 bases and J by 7 bases; unmatched bases: 14. This CDR3 spans 15 amino acids. The V gene's germline CDR1 is MDHEN and CDR2 SYDVKM. The CDR3: CASPGGDRDEQPQHF. The CDR3 bases are TGTGCCAGCCCGGGTGGAGACAGGGATGAACAGCCCCAGCATTTT.

The rearrangement joins TRBV6-5 to TRBJ1-6; a weak D match, TRBD1 (5 bases). The CDR3 covers 14 residues. Trimming cost V 7 bases and J 5 bases, with 12 bases left between them. Looked up from germline, CDR1 is MNHEY and CDR2 is SVGAGI. CDR3 region: CASNLGGDNSPLHF. The DNA of the CDR3 is TGTGCCAGCAATTTAGGAGGGGATAATTCACCCCTCCACTTT.

J is TRBJ1-5 and V is TRBV20-1; 8 nucleotides agree with TRBD1. The CDR3 runs 15 residues. The germline CDR1 and CDR2 sequences are DFQATT and SNEGSKA (reference sequence). J was trimmed by 6 bases and V by 3 bases; bases with no gene match: 10. Here the CDR3 reads CSASRPQGEVQPQHF. CDR3 nucleotide sequence: TGCAGTGCTAGTAGACCACAGGGGGAAGTTCAGCCCCAGCATTTT.

The V and J genes are TRBV20-1 and TRBJ2-1; possibly TRBD1 for D (5 bases). V shed 3 bases and J shed 0 bases, with 15 bases lying between them. CDR3 length: 16 amino acids. The germline V gene has CDR1 DFQATT and CDR2 SNEGSKA (reference sequence). The CDR3 loop reads CSASRKGASSYNEQFF. The CDR3 DNA follows: TGCAGTGCTAGTCGTAAAGGGGCGAGCTCCTACAATGAGCAGTTCTTC.

This chain links TRBV3-1 (or the pseudogene TRBV3-2) with TRBJ1-2; D is unclear. Deletions cut 0 bases from V and 5 bases from J, with 13 bases between. The germline gives CDR1 LGHDT, CDR2 YNNKEL (reference sequence). The CDR3 consists of 15 residues. In DNA, the CDR3 is TGTGCCAGCAGCCAAGATCAAAACAGCATTTATGGCTACACCTTC. Translating it yields CASSQDQNSIYGYTF.

V and J are TRBV10-1 and TRBJ2-7; D remains ambiguous. Germline CDR1 and CDR2: WNHNN and SYGVQD (reference sequence). The CDR3 is made up of 15 amino acids. V was shortened by 2 bases and J by 0 bases, with 11 bases between the two germline ends. The CDR3 nucleotides read TGCGCCAGCAGTGAGGAGAGAACGAGCTCCTACGAGCAGTACTTC. Its translation is CASSEERTSSYEQYF.

V is TRBV9 and J is TRBJ2-1; the match to TRBD2 covers 9 bases. The CDR3 is 14 residues long. V lost 3 bases, J lost 5 bases, and 3 bases stayed unmatched. CDR1 and CDR2 from the germline V gene are SGDLS and YYNGEE. The CDR3 region is CASSGGLADNEQFF. The CDR3 DNA reads as TGTGCCAGCAGCGGGGGACTAGCCGACAATGAGCAGTTCTTC.